This is a list of T cell receptor beta chains from one sample in a study of blood T cell repertoires in COVID-19. Repertoires were generated with immunoSEQ multiplex PCR, while TCRdb's copy carries only in-frame clones and drops some. This sample has 85,000 to 130,000 clones, with roughly 80% found just once. Sequencing was carried out using peripheral blood. The receptors originated from a man between 60 and 75 years old with acute or convalescent COVID-19. CDR3s include the opening cysteine and the closing phenylalanine or tryptophan. The order of the fields is clone size, J gene, D gene, V gene, CDR3 protein, CDR3 DNA. A D gene is named only where the DNA matches it firmly. Size tells how often a clone was seen (once, few, many) or the class of an expanded clone, and some rows leave it out.

>few|TRBJ1-4|TRBD1|TRBV19
CASSFPRTGGEKLFF
TGTGCCAGTAGTTTCCCCCGGACAGGAGGTGAAAAACTGTTTTTT
>.|TRBJ2-1|.|TRBV5-5
CASSSPGQSSNYNEQFF
TGTGCCAGCAGCTCCCCGGGACAAAGTTCCAACTACAATGAGCAGTTCTTC
>few|TRBJ2-3|.|TRBV7-2
CASSLESNTQYF
TGTGCCAGCAGCTTAGAATCAAATACGCAGTATTTT
>.|TRBJ2-1|.|TRBV7-9
CASSATGDWGSYNEQFF
TGTGCCAGCAGCGCCACAGGGGACTGGGGCTCCTACAATGAGCAGTTCTTC
>once|TRBJ2-1|.|TRBV5-4
CASRSGTPNNEQFF
TGTGCCAGCAGATCCGGGACACCCAACAATGAGCAGTTCTTC
>.|TRBJ2-3|.|TRBV28
CASSFPQSGNQPQYF
TGTGCCAGCAGTTTTCCCCAGTCAGGCAATCAGCCCCAGTATTTT
>.|TRBJ1-2|TRBD1|TRBV7-2
CASSPQGNYGYTF
TGTGCCAGCAGCCCACAGGGGAACTATGGCTACACCTTC
>.|TRBJ2-1|TRBD1|TRBV7-3
CASSYQAGGNEQFF
TGTGCCAGCAGCTACCAGGCAGGGGGCAATGAGCAGTTCTTC
>.|TRBJ1-5|.|TRBV5-1
CASSVGGGGRNQPQHF
TGCGCCAGCAGTGTAGGCGGCGGCGGTAGGAATCAGCCCCAGCATTTT
>.|TRBJ2-3|.|TRBV18
CASSPQTSSGTDTQYF
TGTGCCAGCTCACCGCAAACTAGCTCGGGCACAGATACGCAGTATTTT
>.|TRBJ1-3|TRBD1|TRBV19
CASRDRVSGNTIYF
TGTGCCAGTCGAGACAGGGTCAGTGGAAACACCATATATTTT
>.|TRBJ2-1|TRBD2|TRBV6-2/TRBV6-3
CASSYWREGEQFF
TGTGCCAGCAGTTACTGGAGGGAGGGTGAGCAGTTCTTC
>.|TRBJ1-5|TRBD1|TRBV5-6
CASSLGTGNQPQHF
TGTGCCAGCAGCCTGGGGACAGGCAATCAGCCCCAGCATTTT
>.|TRBJ2-7|.|TRBV12-2
CASRLVSLSATEDKQHF
TGTGCAAGTCGCTTAGTGTCTCTCTCCGCGACCGAGGACAAACAGCACTTC
>.|TRBJ2-4|TRBD1|TRBV7-2
CASSSTLDRVYNIQYF
TGTGCCAGCAGCTCCACCTTAGACAGGGTTTATAACATTCAGTACTTC
>.|TRBJ2-6|TRBD2|TRBV5-1
CASSLGTSGSGANVLTF
TGCGCCAGCAGCCTCGGGACTAGCGGCTCTGGGGCCAACGTCCTGACTTTC
>once|TRBJ2-6|.|TRBV14
CASSQDWRTHSGANVLTF
TGTGCCAGCAGCCAAGATTGGAGGACCCACTCTGGGGCCAACGTCCTGACTTTC
>.|TRBJ2-3|.|TRBV5-1
CASSWRRAGDTQYF
TGCGCCAGCAGCTGGAGGCGGGCCGGGGATACGCAGTATTTT
>.|TRBJ1-4|.|TRBV19
CASRMDRNEKLFF
TGTGCCAGTAGGATGGACAGAAATGAAAAACTGTTTTTT
>.|TRBJ1-2|TRBD1|TRBV6-5
CASIPGQGAFDGYTF
TGTGCCAGCATCCCGGGACAGGGGGCTTTCGATGGCTACACCTTC
>.|TRBJ2-2|.|TRBV25-1
CASSAAGTKNTGELFF
TGCGCCAGCAGTGCGGCCGGGACAAAGAACACCGGGGAGCTGTTTTTT
>.|TRBJ2-1|TRBD2|TRBV7-2
CASSLVGTSGREEQFF
TGTGCCAGCAGCTTAGTTGGGACTAGCGGGAGGGAGGAGCAGTTCTTC
>.|TRBJ2-5|.|TRBV5-1
CASTQGFRWETQYF
TGCGCCAGCACGCAGGGCTTCAGGTGGGAGACCCAGTACTTC
>few|TRBJ2-3|TRBD2|TRBV14
CASSQFAGDTDTQYF
TGTGCCAGCAGCCAATTCGCGGGAGACACAGATACGCAGTATTTT
>.|TRBJ1-5|TRBD1|TRBV6-2/TRBV6-3
CASSPPPGGRNQPQHF
TGTGCCAGCAGCCCACCCCCAGGGGGGCGTAATCAGCCCCAGCATTTT
>.|TRBJ1-1|.|TRBV7-6
CASSPGHLMNTEAFF
TGTGCCAGCAGCCCCGGACACCTCATGAACACTGAAGCTTTCTTT
>few|TRBJ1-5|TRBD1|TRBV6-4
CASRHRGLNQPQHF
TGTGCCAGCAGGCACAGGGGACTCAATCAGCCCCAGCATTTT
>.|TRBJ1-5|.|TRBV12-5
CASGFGDYSNQPQHF
TGTGCTAGTGGTTTCGGGGATTATAGCAATCAGCCCCAGCATTTT
>few|TRBJ1-1|.|TRBV28
CASSLKPTLEAFF
TGTGCCAGCAGTTTAAAGCCGACACTCGAAGCTTTCTTT
>.|TRBJ2-7|.|TRBV19
CASSLGWSSVGEQYF
TGTGCCAGTAGTTTAGGATGGTCTAGCGTTGGCGAGCAGTACTTC
>.|TRBJ2-3|TRBD1|TRBV4-3
CASSQDPGQGQADTQYF
TGCGCCAGCAGCCAAGACCCCGGACAGGGTCAGGCAGATACGCAGTATTTT
>.|TRBJ2-3|TRBD2|TRBV30
CAWSGGLAGVADTQYF
TGTGCCTGGAGTGGAGGGCTAGCGGGGGTGGCAGATACGCAGTATTTT
>.|TRBJ1-1|.|TRBV5-1
CASSLAGGLNTEAFF
TGCGCCAGCAGCTTGGCCGGAGGTTTGAACACTGAAGCTTTCTTT
>.|TRBJ1-4|TRBD1|TRBV12-5
CASGSDRGGEKLFF
TGTGCTAGTGGTTCGGACAGGGGTGGGGAAAAACTGTTTTTT
>.|TRBJ1-6|TRBD1|TRBV6-5
CARGQGYNSPLHF
TGTGCCAGAGGACAGGGGTATAATTCACCCCTCCACTTT
>.|TRBJ2-3|TRBD2|TRBV7-3
CASSRTSGFTDTQYF
TGTGCCAGCAGCCGGACTAGCGGGTTCACAGATACGCAGTATTTT
>.|TRBJ2-1|TRBD2|TRBV7-3
CASSLGGGGNEQFF
TGTGCCAGCAGCTTAGGAGGCGGGGGAAATGAGCAGTTCTTC
>.|TRBJ2-3|.|TRBV4-1
CASSQERGTGHSDTQYF
TGCGCCAGCAGCCAAGAGAGGGGGACGGGGCACTCAGATACGCAGTATTTT
>.|TRBJ2-3|TRBD2|TRBV30
CAWTSGNTDTQYF
TGTGCCTGGACTAGCGGAAACACAGATACGCAGTATTTT
>.|TRBJ2-3|TRBD2|TRBV6-1
CASSESLAGITDTQYF
TGTGCCAGCAGTGAGTCCCTAGCGGGGATCACAGATACGCAGTATTTT
>.|TRBJ1-1|TRBD1|TRBV11-3
CASSLGDGQGSLGAFF
TGTGCCAGCAGCTTAGGAGACGGACAGGGTTCTCTAGGGGCTTTCTTT
>.|TRBJ1-2|.|TRBV5-4
CASSVTGFDGYTF
TGTGCCAGCAGCGTCACAGGCTTTGATGGCTACACCTTC
>few|TRBJ2-5|.|TRBV30
CAWSIGGSETQYF
TGTGCCTGGAGTATAGGGGGATCGGAGACCCAGTACTTC
>once|TRBJ1-2|.|TRBV14
CASSQGLSGVYGYTF
TGTGCCAGCAGCCAAGGGTTATCGGGGGTCTATGGCTACACCTTC